The next 13 T cell receptor beta chains were all read from a single sample in a study of blood T cell repertoires in COVID-19. The table came from immunoSEQ multiplex PCR; TCRdb's copy has only in-frame clones and leaves some out. Altogether 100,000 to 150,000 clones are present, more than 70% being singletons, with the ten largest covering more than 1.3%. The sample comprised peripheral blood. Receptors originate from a man in his sixties with acute or convalescent COVID-19.

The chain couples TRBV6-4 to TRBJ2-3; TRBD2 aligns across 10 bases. CDR1 is MRHNA, CDR2 SNTAGT, per germline. CDR3 size: 17 residues. V lost 2 bases to trimming and J lost 4 bases; unmatched junction nucleotides: 9. The CDR3 region has the DNA TGTGCCAGCAGTGACATAAAACTAGCGGGATTCCCAGATACGCAGTATTTT. Encoded protein: CASSDIKLAGFPDTQYF.

This sequence joins TRBV19 and TRBJ2-1; D is perhaps TRBD1 (5 bases). V lost 3 bases to trimming and J lost 3 bases, with 12 bases between them. The length of the CDR3 is 15 residues. CDR1 and CDR2 (germline): LNHDA, SQIVND (reference sequence). For the CDR3, the DNA is TGTGCCAGTAGTATGATGACAGATGTCTACAATGAGCAGTTCTTC. This translates into CASSMMTDVYNEQFF.

V gene TRBV3-1 (or the pseudogene TRBV3-2) combines with J gene TRBJ1-3; tentative D call: TRBD1 (5 bases). Germline V gives CDR1 LGHDT, CDR2 YNNKEL (reference sequence). CDR3 length: 15 residues. V shed 1 base and J shed 4 bases, with 11 bases lying between them. The CDR3 here is CASSQGRTRGNTIYF. CDR3 bases: TGTGCCAGCAGCCAAGGCAGGACACGGGGAAACACCATATATTTT.

V gene TRBV6-5 combines with J gene TRBJ2-2; 7 bases line up with TRBD2. Germline CDR1 is MNHEY and CDR2 is SVGAGI. The CDR3 contains 15 residues. Unmatched junction bases numbered 13, after V lost 7 bases and J lost 8 bases. CDR3 coding DNA: TGTGCCAGCAAGAGGGAGGGCTTTTCCGAGGGGGAGCTGTTTTTT. Its translation is CASKREGFSEGELFF.

This chain connects TRBV7-6 to TRBJ2-1; D possibly corresponds to TRBD2 (6 bases). Germline CDR1 is SGHVS and CDR2 is FNYEAQ. The length of the CDR3 is 16 residues. Trimming removed 2 bases at V and 4 bases at J, with 15 bases between. For the CDR3, the DNA is TGTGCCAGCAGCTTAATTCAGCGGGCCTTATACAATGAGCAGTTCTTC. Amino acid sequence: CASSLIQRALYNEQFF. Filled out from reference TRBV7-6 and TRBJ2-1, the complete variable domain reads GAGVSQSPRYKVTKRGQDVALRCDPISGHVSLYWYRQALGQGPEFLTYFNYEAQQDKSGLPNDRFSAERPEGSISTLTIQRTEQRDSAMYRCASSLIQRALYNEQFFGPGTRLTVL.

The genes are TRBV2 and TRBJ1-5, with unresolved D. Trimming stripped 8 bases from V and 2 bases from J, with 10 bases between. This CDR3 comprises 13 residues. Germline CDR1 SNHLY, CDR2 FYNNEI. The CDR3 sequence: CASARAGNQPQHF. For the CDR3, the DNA is TGTGCCAGCGCTCGAGCGGGCAATCAGCCCCAGCATTTT. Variable domain in full (rest from reference TRBV2 and TRBJ1-5): EPEVTQTPSHQVTQMGQEVILRCVPISNHLYFYWYRQILGQKVEFLVSFYNNEISEKSEIFDDQFSVERPDGSNFTLKIRSTKLEDSAMYFCASARAGNQPQHFGDGTRLSIL.

This rearrangement joins TRBV18 to TRBJ1-5, with D perhaps matching TRBD1 (5 bases). Per the germline V gene, CDR1 is KGHSH and CDR2 is LQKENI. The CDR3 runs 16 residues. V lost 2 bases and J lost 1, with 12 bases in between. In nucleotides, the CDR3 is TGTGCCAGCTCACCAGGGACTGGTACGAGCAATCAGCCCCAGCATTTT. Its translation: CASSPGTGTSNQPQHF.

The CDR3 loop reads CATLLREIDNEQFF. Written as DNA, the CDR3 is TGTGCCACCCTGTTGCGGGAGATTGACAATGAGCAGTTCTTC. The chain is built from TRBV10-3 and TRBJ2-1, with TRBD2 matching over 7 bases. Germline lookup yields CDR1 ENHRY and CDR2 SYGVKD. V lost 10 bases to trimming and J lost 5 bases; unmatched junction nucleotides: 11. The CDR3 consists of 14 residues.

The chain carries TRBV29-1 and TRBJ1-2; the match to TRBD1 covers 7 bases. CDR3 length: 13 residues. V trimming: 1 base; J trimming: 2 bases; junction bases outside the gene matches: 1. Germline CDR1 is SQVTM and CDR2 is ANQGSEA. This chain's CDR3 is CSVEGDRNYGYTF. The CDR3 bases are TGCAGCGTTGAAGGGGACAGAAACTATGGCTACACCTTC.

J is TRBJ1-5 and V is TRBV5-1, with D possibly TRBD1 on 6 matching bases. The germline V gene has CDR1 SGHRS and CDR2 YFSETQ. The length of the CDR3 is 17 residues. The V and J ends lost 4 bases and 0 bases respectively, with 17 bases between them. The CDR3 coding sequence is TGCGCCAGCAGCCCAGGACAGTCCGGATATAGCAATCAGCCCCAGCATTTT. This sequence encodes CASSPGQSGYSNQPQHF.

This chain links TRBV7-3 with TRBJ1-2; D is perhaps TRBD1 (5 bases). Trimming shortened V by 4 bases and J by 5 bases, and 14 bases separated the two germline ends. CDR1 and CDR2 (germline): SGHTA, FQGTGA. This CDR3 has 14 residues. CDR3 sequence reads: CASSSQGEAYGYTF. The CDR3, as DNA: TGTGCCAGCAGCTCCCAGGGCGAAGCATATGGCTACACCTTC.

V gene TRBV18 combines with J gene TRBJ2-6, with 8 bases identical to TRBD2. This CDR3 has 16 amino acids. V dropped 4 bases and J dropped 2; count of bases not matched to a gene: 4. The V gene's germline CDR1 is KGHSH and CDR2 LQKENI. CDR3 coding DNA: TGTGCCAGCTCACATCCGGGGGGGCCTGGGGCCAACGTCCTGACTTTC. Translating it yields CASSHPGGPGANVLTF. Full variable domain (remainder filled in from reference TRBV18 and TRBJ2-6): NAGVMQNPRHLVRRRGQEARLRCSPMKGHSHVYWYRQLPEEGLKFMVYLQKENIIDESGMPKERFSAEFPKEGPSILRIQQVVRGDSAAYFCASSHPGGPGANVLTFGAGSRLTVL.

The chain employs TRBV10-3 and TRBJ2-5, with TRBD2 identical over 8 bases. The ends lost 10 bases at V and 4 bases at J; junction bases unmatched: 8. The CDR3 is 13 residues long. The germline gives CDR1 ENHRY, CDR2 SYGVKD. CDR3 nucleotides: TGTGCCACCACCGGACTAGCTCGAGAGACCCAGTACTTC. Its protein product is CATTGLARETQYF.